Below, 27 T cell receptor beta chains from the same sample are listed, as sequenced in a study of cytomegalovirus exposure and HLA in healthy donors. The PCR contained 60 Vbeta and 13 Jbeta primers. Sequencing was performed with immunoSEQ multiplex PCR; in TCRdb, only in-frame clones are kept and a portion is missing. This sample yields 97,000 or so clones, of which 55% to 75% are seen a single time; 2.5% belongs to the top ten. The sequenced sample consisted of PBMCs. All receptors derive from a man between 50 and 59 years old in good health and CMV-seronegative.

The CDR3 loop reads CASSGGVDNEQFF. CDR3 bases: TGCGCCAGCAGTGGGGGCGTGGACAATGAGCAGTTCTTC. The rearrangement uses TRBV10-1 and TRBJ2-1, with a possible D match to TRBD1 (5 bases). V was trimmed by 4 bases and J by 5 bases, leaving 9 bases between them. Germline V gene sequence: CDR1 WNHNN, CDR2 SYGVQD (reference sequence). This CDR3 contains 13 residues.

This clone was detected only once. V gene TRBV5-1 combines with J gene TRBJ1-6; 8 bases align to TRBD1. The V gene end was trimmed by 2 bases and the J gene end by 7 bases; junction bases not matched to a gene: 2. CDR1 and CDR2 from the germline V gene are SGHRS and YFSETQ. This CDR3 comprises 14 residues. The CDR3 DNA reads TGCGCCAGCAGCTTCGACAGGGGAAATTCACCCCTCCACTTT. It encodes CASSFDRGNSPLHF.

This chain uses TRBV9 with TRBJ2-3; TRBD1 matches 8 bases. Trimming took 0 bases from V and 4 from J; bases not matched to a gene: 7. Germline V CDR1 and CDR2: SGDLS, YYNGEE. This CDR3 contains 16 residues. CDR3 loop: CASSVDPGGISDTQYF. The CDR3 region has the DNA TGTGCCAGCAGCGTAGATCCAGGGGGCATTTCAGATACGCAGTATTTT. Supplemented by reference TRBV9 and TRBJ2-3, the full variable domain reads DSGVTQTPKHLITATGQRVTLRCSPRSGDLSVYWYQQSLDQGLQFLIQYYNGEERAKGNILERFSAQQFPDLHSELNLSSLELGDSALYFCASSVDPGGISDTQYFGPGTRLTVL.

The chain couples TRBV6-1 to TRBJ2-2; TRBD1 agrees at 11 bases. The CDR3 is 18 amino acids. CDR1 is MNHNS, CDR2 SASEGT, per germline. With 3 bases clipped from V and 2 bases from J, the junction kept 8 bases outside the gene matches. The CDR3 region has the DNA TGTGCCAGCAGTGACCCCTCGGACAGGGGGCTTAACACCGGGGAGCTGTTTTTT. This encodes CASSDPSDRGLNTGELFF.

This clone was seen a handful of times. The rearrangement links TRBV28 to TRBJ1-5; the D is unclear. V gave up 7 bases and J gave up 4 bases, with 14 bases separating them. The CDR3 is 14 residues long. Germline V gene data show CDR1 as MDHEN and CDR2 as SYDVKM. The CDR3 spells CASNIAGFNQPQHF. The DNA for the CDR3 is TGTGCCAGCAATATTGCGGGATTTAATCAGCCCCAGCATTTT.

The chain is built from TRBV27 and TRBJ1-1; 7 bases align to TRBD1. The CDR3 covers 14 residues. Germline V gives CDR1 MNHEY, CDR2 SMNVEV (reference sequence). The V segment lost 6 bases and the J segment 1 base; nucleotides outside the gene matches: 5. This CDR3 reads CASSPGTENTEAFF. The DNA for the CDR3 is TGTGCCAGCAGCCCTGGGACAGAGAACACTGAAGCTTTCTTT.

This chain connects TRBV27 to TRBJ2-3, with D possibly TRBD2 on 7 matching bases. This CDR3 spans 16 amino acids. V lost 2 bases, J lost 2 bases, and 14 bases lay in between. Germline V gives CDR1 MNHEY, CDR2 SMNVEV (reference sequence). CDR3 protein: CASSLIAGAATDTQYF. The CDR3 DNA reads TGTGCCAGCAGTTTAATTGCGGGGGCGGCCACAGATACGCAGTATTTT.

The gene calls are TRBV6-4 and TRBJ1-2, with 9 bases that match TRBD1. Germline V lookup: CDR1 MRHNA, CDR2 SNTAGT. With V trimmed by 2 bases and J by 6 bases, 7 bases remained unmatched. The CDR3 runs to 15 residues. The CDR3: CASSDPGQGINGYTF. The CDR3 coding sequence is TGTGCCAGCAGTGACCCGGGACAGGGAATTAATGGCTACACCTTC.

The chain joins TRBV18 to TRBJ2-7; TRBD1 matches 9 bases. From germline, CDR1 is KGHSH and CDR2 LQKENI. Trimming removed 3 bases from V and 6 bases from J; junction bases left unmatched: 9. This CDR3 comprises 15 residues. CDR3 amino acids: CASSPGQGISGEQYF. The CDR3 DNA sequence: TGTGCCAGCTCACCGGGACAGGGTATCTCTGGCGAGCAGTACTTC. Using reference TRBV18 and TRBJ2-7 for the parts outside the CDR3, the full variable domain is NAGVMQNPRHLVRRRGQEARLRCSPMKGHSHVYWYRQLPEEGLKFMVYLQKENIIDESGMPKERFSAEFPKEGPSILRIQQVVRGDSAAYFCASSPGQGISGEQYFGPGTRLTVT.

The chain couples TRBV2 to TRBJ1-3; 7 bases are shared with TRBD1. CDR1 and CDR2 from the germline V gene are SNHLY and FYNNEI. This CDR3 region has 15 residues. Germline trimming cut 6 bases from V and 2 bases from J; bases unmatched to any gene: 7. Written as DNA, the CDR3 is TGTGCCAGCAGCGATCCAGGGGGAACTGGAAACACCATATATTTT. This sequence encodes CASSDPGGTGNTIYF. The full variable domain, rest sourced from reference TRBV2 and TRBJ1-3, is EPEVTQTPSHQVTQMGQEVILRCVPISNHLYFYWYRQILGQKVEFLVSFYNNEISEKSEIFDDQFSVERPDGSNFTLKIRSTKLEDSAMYFCASSDPGGTGNTIYFGEGSWLTVV.

The chain links TRBV7-2 to TRBJ1-5; tentatively, D is TRBD1 (6 bases). The V gene lost 6 bases and the J gene lost 2 bases, with 17 bases spanning the gap. Germline CDR1 and CDR2: SGHTA and FQGNSA. The CDR3 is made up of 16 amino acids. The CDR3 reads CASSYTGTQGNQPQHF. The CDR3 coding sequence is TGTGCCAGCAGTTATACCGGGACACAGGGCAATCAGCCCCAGCATTTT.

The V gene is TRBV2, the J gene TRBJ2-3; D possibly corresponds to TRBD2 (5 bases). CDR1 and CDR2 (germline): SNHLY, FYNNEI. This CDR3 contains 14 residues. V lost 5 bases and J 2 bases, leaving 11 bases between the germline ends. DNA for the CDR3: TGTGCCAGCAGTTTTAGCGAGACCACAGATACGCAGTATTTT. This sequence encodes CASSFSETTDTQYF.

This rearrangement joins TRBV19 to TRBJ1-2; a weak D match, TRBD1 (6 bases). Trimming took 7 bases from V and 2 from J, leaving 17 bases between them. From germline, CDR1 is LNHDA and CDR2 SQIVND (reference sequence). This CDR3 is built from 15 residues. The CDR3 DNA reads TGTGCCAGTAATGTGGGGGCAGGAGCGAACTATGGCTACACCTTC. Translation gives CASNVGAGANYGYTF.

This clone was picked up a small number of times. This chain links TRBV27 with TRBJ1-1; D is unclear. The V end lost 5 bases, the J end lost 2 bases, and 15 bases lay between the germline ends. Germline CDR1 and CDR2: MNHEY and SMNVEV (reference sequence). The CDR3 length is 15 residues. CDR3 sequence: CASSISSTVNTEAFF. Here the CDR3 DNA reads TGTGCCAGCAGTATCTCCTCTACAGTTAACACTGAAGCTTTCTTT.

The genes are TRBV5-5 and TRBJ2-3; tentatively, D is TRBD2 (6 bases). There are 16 residues in the CDR3. Germline V CDR1 and CDR2: SGHKS, YYEKEE (reference sequence). Trimming removed 4 bases at V and 0 bases at J, with 15 bases between. The CDR3 reads CASSPPGTASTDTQYF. The CDR3 DNA is TGTGCCAGCAGCCCCCCGGGGACTGCTAGCACAGATACGCAGTATTTT. Using reference TRBV5-5 and TRBJ2-3 for the parts outside the CDR3, the full variable domain is DAGVTQSPTHLIKTRGQQVTLRCSPISGHKSVSWYQQVLGQGPQFIFQYYEKEERGRGNFPDRFSARQFPNYSSELNVNALLLGDSALYLCASSPPGTASTDTQYFGPGTRLTVL.

The chain joins TRBV5-4 to TRBJ2-3; 14 bases match TRBD2. This CDR3 has 17 amino acids. CDR1 and CDR2 from the germline V gene are SGHNT and YYREEE (reference sequence). Trimming took 6 bases from V and 0 from J; bases not matched to a gene: 6. This CDR3 is CASKPTSGGASTDTQYF. DNA for the CDR3: TGTGCCAGCAAACCGACTAGCGGGGGGGCAAGCACAGATACGCAGTATTTT.

The CDR3, as DNA: TGTGCCAGCAGTTCCCCCAACGACAGGGGATACACCGGGGAGCTGTTTTTT. Amino acids: CASSSPNDRGYTGELFF. The chain links TRBV27 to TRBJ2-2, with TRBD1 identical over 8 bases. The length of the CDR3 is 17 residues. The germline V gene has CDR1 MNHEY and CDR2 SMNVEV (reference sequence). V dropped 4 bases and J dropped 3; count of bases not matched to a gene: 10.

This clone is a singleton in its sample. The chain combines TRBV11-2 with TRBJ1-6, with 9 positions matching TRBD1. The CDR3 has 16 amino acids. Germline assignment: CDR1 SGHAT and CDR2 FQNNGV. The V gene end was trimmed by 4 bases and the J gene end by 3 bases; junction bases not matched to a gene: 4. CDR3: CASSSTGGSYNSPLHF. In nucleotides, the CDR3 is TGTGCCAGCAGCTCCACAGGGGGCAGCTATAATTCACCCCTCCACTTT.

The rearrangement uses TRBV5-3 and TRBJ1-5, with 12 bases fitting TRBD1. TRBV5-3 has ORF status, its function being uncertain. V shed 4 bases, J shed 5 bases, and the junction held 31 bases outside the gene matches. The CDR3 loop spans 24 amino acids. CDR3 nucleotide sequence: TGTGCCAGAAGCGTCTTCCGGGGGCGGTTAACATTGTGGGGACAGGGGGCGGGAGATCAGCCCCAGCATTTT. Encoded protein: CARSVFRGRLTLWGQGAGDQPQHF.

The genes are TRBV11-2 and TRBJ2-7; TRBD1 matches 9 bases. V was pared by 5 bases and J by 2 bases, with 7 bases of the junction left unmatched. CDR3 length: 15 amino acids. Germline V lookup: CDR1 SGHAT, CDR2 FQNNGV. This chain's CDR3 is CASSPIRDRAYEQYF. The CDR3 bases are TGTGCCAGCAGCCCGATACGGGACAGGGCCTACGAGCAGTACTTC.

This clone was observed a single time. The V and J genes are TRBV2 and TRBJ1-4; a possible D gene is TRBD1 (5 bases). The V end lost 1 base, the J end lost 5 bases, and 11 bases lay between the germline ends. In germline, CDR1 is SNHLY, CDR2 FYNNEI. The CDR3 contains 15 residues. DNA for the CDR3: TGTGCCAGCAGTGAAGGCAGGACAAGGAATGAAAAACTGTTTTTT. Amino acid sequence: CASSEGRTRNEKLFF.

The genes are TRBV5-1 and TRBJ2-5; D possibly corresponds to TRBD2 (6 bases). The end of the DNA fits TRBJ2-7 better, so the J call may be wrong. The CDR3 is 16 amino acids. Per germline, CDR1 SGHRS and CDR2 YFSETQ. The CDR3 DNA reads as TGCGCCAGCAGCAAAAGACCGGGACTGGAGATCCACGAGCAGTACTTC. Encoded protein: CASSKRPGLEIHEQYF.

The chain recombines TRBV27 with TRBJ1-1, with no clear D. V was clipped by 3 bases and J by 0 bases, with 14 bases between them. The germline gives CDR1 MNHEY, CDR2 SMNVEV (reference sequence). The CDR3 extends over 16 amino acids. The CDR3 is CASSFRTVKMNTEAFF. The DNA of the CDR3 is TGTGCCAGCAGTTTTCGAACAGTAAAGATGAACACTGAAGCTTTCTTT.

The chain carries TRBV9 and TRBJ2-1; 10 bases map to TRBD2. Germline trimming cut 0 bases from V and 1 base from J; bases unmatched to any gene: 10. The germline V gene has CDR1 SGDLS and CDR2 YYNGEE. The CDR3 length is 19 residues. The CDR3 loop reads CASSVGASGSLGSYNEQFF. The DNA for the CDR3 is TGTGCCAGCAGCGTAGGTGCTAGCGGGAGTTTGGGATCCTACAATGAGCAGTTCTTC.

The gene calls are TRBV7-9 and TRBJ1-2, with D unclear. V was clipped by 10 bases and J by 4 bases, with 13 bases between them. This CDR3 contains 12 residues. The germline V gene encodes CDR1 SEHNR and CDR2 FQNEAQ (reference sequence). The CDR3 is CATRGSTYGYTF. As DNA, the CDR3 is TGTGCCACCAGAGGGAGCACCTATGGCTACACCTTC.

The chain couples TRBV14 to TRBJ2-5; TRBD2 matches at 9 bases. The CDR3 has 14 residues. CDR1 and CDR2 from the germline V gene are SGHDN and FVKESK. The V segment lost 3 bases and the J segment 8 bases; nucleotides outside the gene matches: 7. Written as DNA, the CDR3 is TGTGCCAGCAGCCAGAGGACTAGCGAGGGCACCCAGTACTTC. This gives the protein CASSQRTSEGTQYF.

The rearrangement uses TRBV7-8 and TRBJ1-1; D perhaps matches TRBD1 (5 bases). Germline-derived CDR1 and CDR2 are SGHVS and FQNEAQ. This CDR3 is 10 amino acids long. Trimming stripped 8 bases from V and 4 bases from J, with 5 bases between. CDR3: CASQGTEAFF. The CDR3 DNA is TGTGCCAGCCAGGGCACTGAAGCTTTCTTT.